Listed here are 28 T cell receptor beta chains from one sample, sequenced in a study of T cell responses to AZD1222 COVID-19 vaccine (dated by TCRdb to the early 2020s). Libraries were made using the immunoSEQ multiplex PCR assay. Sourced from immuneACCESS, this table was stored by TCRdb with only in-frame sequences that have V and J called. A share of the clones is absent; for the studies checked, an unresolved V gene accounts for under half, and the remainder has no known explanation. The sample table contains under 120,000 clones; only one count was recorded for more than 85% of them. The top ten clones comprise around 1.2% of the sample. The intended sense of this specimen's time point label: baseline before first vaccination. The specimen was peripheral blood, collected on day 0 of AZD1222 vaccination. These receptors were collected from an adult in good health.

V usage is TRBV27 and J usage is TRBJ1-5; no clear D. Trimming pared 6 bases from V and 3 bases from J, leaving 15 bases between. Germline CDR1 MNHEY, CDR2 SMNVEV (reference sequence). This CDR3 has 15 residues. The CDR3 sequence is CASSLFYGSNQPQHF. The DNA for the CDR3 is TGTGCCAGCAGCCTCTTTTACGGATCCAATCAGCCCCAGCATTTT.

This chain uses TRBV5-6 with TRBJ1-1; D ambiguous. This CDR3 has 14 amino acids. Germline CDR1 is SGHDT and CDR2 is YYEEEE. V gave up 4 bases and J gave up 4 bases, with 14 bases separating them. The CDR3 DNA sequence: TGTGCCAGCAGCAGGTGGATACTAAGCACTGAAGCTTTCTTT. It codes for CASSRWILSTEAFF.

With regard to this clone: The junction departs from the called germline gene at one end, perhaps through a read error. The rearrangement uses TRBV19 and TRBJ2-1; 9 bases agree with TRBD1. Germline loops: CDR1 LNHDA, CDR2 SQIVND (reference sequence). This CDR3 is 17 amino acids long. Written as DNA, the CDR3 is TGTGCCAGTAGTTTAGACGCCCCTGGGACAGGGTACAATGAGCAGTTCTTC. The encoded protein is CASSLDAPGTGYNEQFF.

V gene TRBV7-8 combines with J gene TRBJ1-4; the D gene is possibly TRBD1 (5 bases). CDR3 length: 15 residues. CDR1 is SGHVS and CDR2 is FQNEAQ in the germline V gene. V was cut by 6 bases and J by 0 bases, with 11 bases left in between. CDR3 sequence: CASSFGGATNEKLFF. The CDR3 DNA reads TGTGCCAGCAGTTTTGGGGGGGCAACTAATGAAAAACTGTTTTTT. The full variable domain, rest sourced from reference TRBV7-8 and TRBJ1-4, is GAGVSQSPRYKVAKRGQDVALRCDPISGHVSLFWYQQALGQGPEFLTYFQNEAQLDKSGLPSDRFFAERPEGSVSTLKIQRTQQEDSAVYLCASSFGGATNEKLFFGSGTQLSVL.

The chain joins TRBV15 to TRBJ1-1; D unresolved. Germline V gene sequence: CDR1 LNHNV, CDR2 YYDKDF (reference sequence). CDR3 length: 13 residues. V was shortened by 1 base and J by 7 bases, with 10 bases between the two germline ends. This chain's CDR3 is CATSRGESGEAFF. The CDR3, as DNA: TGTGCCACCAGCAGAGGGGAGAGTGGTGAAGCTTTCTTT. Supplemented by reference TRBV15 and TRBJ1-1, the full variable domain reads DAMVIQNPRYQVTQFGKPVTLSCSQTLNHNVMYWYQQKSSQAPKLLFHYYDKDFNNEADTPDNFQSRRPNTSFCFLDIRSPGLGDTAMYLCATSRGESGEAFFGQGTRLTVV.

This sequence joins TRBV6-5 and TRBJ2-7; a possible D gene is TRBD2 (6 bases). Germline assignment: CDR1 MNHEY and CDR2 SVGAGI. V was cut by 2 bases and J by 3 bases, with 11 bases left in between. This CDR3 has 14 amino acids. CDR3 loop: CASSYQTSFYEQYF. The CDR3 region has the DNA TGTGCCAGCAGTTACCAGACTAGTTTCTACGAGCAGTACTTC.

V and J are TRBV7-2 and TRBJ2-2; D not resolved. The V and J ends lost 5 bases and 4 bases respectively, with 11 bases between them. The CDR3 is 14 amino acids. Germline V lookup: CDR1 SGHTA, CDR2 FQGNSA. In DNA, the CDR3 is TGTGCCAGCAGCCAAGGATGGGTCACCGGGGAGCTGTTTTTT. Its translation: CASSQGWVTGELFF.

The gene calls are TRBV4-3 and TRBJ2-5; possible D gene TRBD2, 6 bases. V lost 5 bases, J lost 1 base, and 14 bases lay in between. The CDR3 runs 15 residues. CDR1 LGHNA and CDR2 YSLEER come from the germline V gene. The CDR3 sequence is CASSDSRGPQETQYF. In nucleotides, the CDR3 is TGCGCCAGCAGCGATTCGCGGGGCCCCCAAGAGACCCAGTACTTC.

This clone was seen just once. The rearrangement joins TRBV27 to TRBJ2-7, with TRBD2 identical over 7 bases. Trimming took 4 bases from V and 2 from J; bases not matched to a gene: 5. Germline CDR1 MNHEY, CDR2 SMNVEV (reference sequence). The CDR3 loop spans 14 amino acids. The CDR3 sequence is CASSSPGLPYEQYF. CDR3 bases: TGTGCCAGCAGTTCCCCGGGACTACCCTACGAGCAGTACTTC.

This chain connects TRBV6-5 to TRBJ1-2; D perhaps matches TRBD1 (6 bases). Germline CDR1 is MNHEY and CDR2 is SVGAGI. The CDR3 contains 16 residues. Trimming took 0 bases from V and 5 from J, leaving 16 bases between them. This CDR3 reads CASSYSSGGGGYGYTF. The DNA for the CDR3 is TGTGCCAGCAGTTACTCGTCGGGTGGAGGGGGGTATGGCTACACCTTC.

The genes are TRBV7-2 and TRBJ2-3, with a weak D call TRBD2 (6 bases). From germline, CDR1 is SGHTA and CDR2 FQGNSA. The V and J ends lost 5 bases and 9 bases respectively, with 21 bases between them. There are 15 residues in the CDR3. Written as DNA, the CDR3 is TGTGCCAGCAGCCCCCAGGTTAGCGGTCAAGGCACGCAGTATTTT. Its protein product is CASSPQVSGQGTQYF. The complete variable domain, with remaining parts taken from reference TRBV7-2 and TRBJ2-3, reads GAGVSQSPSNKVTEKGKDVELRCDPISGHTALYWYRQSLGQGLEFLIYFQGNSAPDKSGLPSDRFSAERTGGSVSTLTIQRTQQEDSAVYLCASSPQVSGQGTQYFGPGTRLTVL.

The genes are TRBV5-1 and TRBJ1-1; TRBD1 agrees at 9 bases. V lost 0 bases, J lost 7 bases, and 7 bases stayed unmatched. The germline CDR1 and CDR2 sequences are SGHRS and YFSETQ. CDR3 length: 15 residues. CDR3 sequence: CASSLGGTGKIEAFF. The CDR3 region has the DNA TGCGCCAGCAGCTTGGGCGGGACAGGGAAGATTGAAGCTTTCTTT.

This clone came up a few times. The CDR3 DNA reads TGCGCCAGCAGCCAAGACAGGGGGTGGAATGGCTACACCTTC. Protein sequence: CASSQDRGWNGYTF. The chain employs TRBV5-1 and TRBJ1-2; TRBD1 aligns across 9 bases. The CDR3 has 14 amino acids. Germline CDR1 reads SGHRS; CDR2 reads YFSETQ. Losses at the gene ends were 4 bases for V and 6 bases for J; bases not matched to a gene: 7.

The rearrangement uses TRBV27 and TRBJ1-2; D is perhaps TRBD1 (6 bases). The CDR3 loop spans 15 amino acids. V lost 5 bases to trimming and J lost 5 bases, with 18 bases between them. Germline V gives CDR1 MNHEY, CDR2 SMNVEV (reference sequence). The CDR3 sequence is CASSPRTARLYGYTF. DNA for the CDR3: TGTGCCAGCAGTCCCCGGACAGCTCGCTTGTATGGCTACACCTTC.

This chain connects TRBV19 to TRBJ2-2; 9 nucleotides line up with TRBD1. This CDR3 has 16 residues. Germline lookup yields CDR1 LNHDA and CDR2 SQIVND (reference sequence). V lost 3 bases to trimming and J lost 5 bases; unmatched junction nucleotides: 7. DNA of the CDR3: TGTGCCAGTAGTATGAGAGTGACAGGGGGGACCGGGGAGCTGTTTTTT. Translation gives CASSMRVTGGTGELFF. The variable domain in full, completed from reference TRBV19 and TRBJ2-2, reads DGGITQSPKYLFRKEGQNVTLSCEQNLNHDAMYWYRQDPGQGLRLIYYSQIVNDFQKGDIAEGYSVSREKKESFPLTVTSAQKNPTAFYLCASSMRVTGGTGELFFGEGSRLTVL.

The J gene is TRBJ2-5, the V gene TRBV28; 9 nucleotides match TRBD2. The V gene end was trimmed by 2 bases and the J gene end by 2 bases; junction bases not matched to a gene: 3. CDR3 length: 15 residues. The germline CDR1 and CDR2 sequences are MDHEN and SYDVKM. For the CDR3, the DNA is TGTGCCAGCAGTTTAGGGCTAGCGGGACAAGAGACCCAGTACTTC. The encoded protein is CASSLGLAGQETQYF.

The rearrangement uses TRBV4-2 and TRBJ2-3, with D possibly matching TRBD2 (6 bases). The V and J ends lost 1 base and 1 base respectively, with 9 bases between them. Per germline, CDR1 LGHNA and CDR2 YNFKEQ. The CDR3 has 15 residues. The CDR3 bases are TGTGCCAGCAGCCAAGCCTGGGGGGGCACAGATACGCAGTATTTT. It yields the protein CASSQAWGGTDTQYF.

This chain links TRBV2 with TRBJ2-2; TRBD2 matches at 13 bases. The germline CDR1 and CDR2 sequences are SNHLY and FYNNEI. CDR3 length equals 16 residues. V was clipped by 9 bases and J by 1 base; unmatched bases: 5. The CDR3 DNA follows: TGTGCCAGAGGACTAGCGGGAGTCGGGAACACCGGGGAGCTGTTTTTT. This sequence encodes CARGLAGVGNTGELFF.

The chain has TRBV14 and TRBJ2-3; D gene ambiguous. The CDR3 is 14 residues long. Trimming shortened V by 0 bases and J by 0 bases, and 4 bases separated the two germline ends. In germline, CDR1 is SGHDN, CDR2 FVKESK. CDR3 in amino acids: CASSQDLSTDTQYF. In nucleotides, the CDR3 is TGTGCCAGCAGCCAAGATCTGAGCACAGATACGCAGTATTTT.

This chain links TRBV12-3 or TRBV12-4 with TRBJ2-2; D uncertain. Trimming pared 3 bases from V and 7 bases from J, leaving 6 bases between. This CDR3 is 12 amino acids long. The CDR3 nucleotides are TGTGCCAGCAGTTTTTTGGGCGGGGAGCTGTTTTTT. Its protein product is CASSFLGGELFF.

This chain joins TRBV6-6 and TRBJ2-7; tentative D call: TRBD2 (6 bases). Germline CDR1 and CDR2: MNHNY and SVGAGI (reference sequence). The CDR3 length is 15 residues. Trimming cost V 7 bases and J 5 bases, with 21 bases left between them. The CDR3 loop reads CASTLRGGERHEQYF. The CDR3 DNA reads TGTGCCAGCACCCTCAGAGGCGGGGAGAGGCACGAGCAGTACTTC.

The rearrangement joins TRBV11-2 to TRBJ2-5; the D gene is possibly TRBD2 (6 bases). V dropped 4 bases and J dropped 8 bases, with 20 bases sitting between them. Germline V CDR1 and CDR2: SGHAT, FQNNGV. The CDR3 extends over 15 amino acids. CDR3 bases: TGTGCCAGCAGCTCCCAGGCTAGCGTGGGAGAAACCCAGTACTTC. It translates to CASSSQASVGETQYF.

The rearrangement joins TRBV6-5 to TRBJ1-2, with a tentative D call TRBD1 (5 bases). The CDR3 runs 14 residues. CDR1 and CDR2 from the germline V gene are MNHEY and SVGAGI. The V gene lost 7 bases and the J gene lost 0 bases, with 12 bases spanning the gap. The CDR3 loop is CASTPGTPNYGYTF. In nucleotides, the CDR3 is TGTGCCAGCACTCCAGGGACGCCTAACTATGGCTACACCTTC.

In DNA form, the CDR3 reads TGTGCCAGCAGTCCAGGGGACCTCTCTGGAAACACCATATATTTT. Translated, it gives CASSPGDLSGNTIYF. The chain carries TRBV6-5 and TRBJ1-3; tentatively, D is TRBD1 (6 bases). This CDR3 has 15 amino acids. Germline loops: CDR1 MNHEY, CDR2 SVGAGI. The V gene lost 5 bases and the J gene lost 0 bases, with 11 bases spanning the gap.

The rearrangement uses TRBV6-1 and TRBJ2-3, with 12 bases lining up with TRBD2. The ends lost 3 bases at V and 5 bases at J; junction bases unmatched: 3. This CDR3 has 15 residues. Per the germline V gene, CDR1 is MNHNS and CDR2 is SASEGT. The CDR3: CASSDQGLAGDTQYF. CDR3 DNA: TGTGCCAGCAGTGATCAGGGACTAGCGGGAGATACGCAGTATTTT.

This clone was seen only once. This sequence joins TRBV28 and TRBJ1-1, with D possibly being TRBD1 (5 bases). Germline values: CDR1 MDHEN, CDR2 SYDVKM. Trimming removed 2 bases from V and 4 bases from J, with 11 bases in between. The CDR3 is made up of 14 amino acids. The CDR3 protein is CASSLLGQGTEAFF. CDR3 in DNA: TGTGCCAGCAGTTTACTGGGGCAGGGCACTGAAGCTTTCTTT. Full variable domain (outside the CDR3, taken from reference TRBV28 and TRBJ1-1): DVKVTQSSRYLVKRTGEKVFLECVQDMDHENMFWYRQDPGLGLRLIYFSYDVKMKEKGDIPEGYSVSREKKERFSLILESASTNQTSMYLCASSLLGQGTEAFFGQGTRLTVV.

This rearrangement joins TRBV3-1 (or the pseudogene TRBV3-2) to TRBJ2-7; 9 nucleotides match TRBD2. The CDR3 runs 14 residues. The J segment lost 6 bases and the V segment lost 4 bases, leaving 7 bases of the junction unmatched. Germline V CDR1 and CDR2: LGHDT, YNNKEL (reference sequence). Here the CDR3 reads CASSPRTSASEQYF. CDR3 sequence (DNA): TGTGCCAGCAGCCCCCGGACTAGCGCGAGCGAGCAGTACTTC.

V is TRBV12-3 or TRBV12-4 and J is TRBJ2-1, with D uncertain. Deletions cut 2 bases from V and 7 bases from J, with 6 bases between. The CDR3 has 12 residues. Here the CDR3 reads CASSLRGNEQFF. The CDR3 bases are TGTGCCAGCAGTTTAAGAGGAAATGAGCAGTTCTTC.